This record looks at one T cell receptor (beta chain) sequence and its context. Alongside a J-beta primer mix, a sample-barcoded 5' primer served in a second PCR lasting about 6 to 11 cycles. TCRdb reprocessed the 5' RACE reads via MiXCR and lists one record per CDR3 protein. Of about 970,000 distinct CDR3 sequences in the sample, about 51% are singletons; the top ten hold about 20%. This CDR3 has 12 residues. Germline-derived CDR1 and CDR2 are ENHRY and SYGVKD. V was pared by 4 bases and J by 3 bases, with 5 bases between. The source of the sample is a study of blood T cells in healthy people across ages. Study background: Template-switching capture recovered about one barcoded beta molecule per two T cells.

Each donor's blood draw was approximately 10 milliliters of peripheral blood. The chain joins TRBV10-3 to TRBJ2-3; D is unresolved. The material sequenced was blood. The receptor was derived from an older woman in good health. This chain's CDR3 is CAISVRTDTQYF. CDR3 sequence (DNA): TGTGCCATCAGTGTGAGAACAGATACGCAGTATTTT.